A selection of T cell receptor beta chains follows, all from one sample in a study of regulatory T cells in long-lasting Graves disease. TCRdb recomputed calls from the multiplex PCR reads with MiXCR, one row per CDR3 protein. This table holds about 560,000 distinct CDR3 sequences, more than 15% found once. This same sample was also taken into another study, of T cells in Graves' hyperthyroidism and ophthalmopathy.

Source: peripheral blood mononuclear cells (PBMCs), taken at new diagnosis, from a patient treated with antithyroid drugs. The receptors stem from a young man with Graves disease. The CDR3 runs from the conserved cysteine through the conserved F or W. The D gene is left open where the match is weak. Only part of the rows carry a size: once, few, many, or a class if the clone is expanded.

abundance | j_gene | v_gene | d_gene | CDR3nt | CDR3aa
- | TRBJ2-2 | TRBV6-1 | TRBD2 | TGTGCCAGCAGAAGAACTAGCGGGAGTAACACCGGGGAGCTGTTTTTT | CASRRTSGSNTGELFF
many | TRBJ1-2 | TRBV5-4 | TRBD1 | TGTGCCAGCAGCCCACGGACAGGGGATGGCTACACCTTC | CASSPRTGDGYTF
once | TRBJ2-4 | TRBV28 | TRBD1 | TGTGCCAGCAGACAGGGGGCGGCCAAAAACATTCAGTACTTC | CASRQGAAKNIQYF
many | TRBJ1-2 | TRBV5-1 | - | TGCGCCAGCAGCTCGGGGGGGACACATCACGGCTATGGCTACACCTTC | CASSSGGTHHGYGYTF
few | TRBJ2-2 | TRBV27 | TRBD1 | TGTGCCAGCAGAAACAGGGGAGCCGGGGAGCTGTTTTTT | CASRNRGAGELFF
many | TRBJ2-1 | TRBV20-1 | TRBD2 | TGCAGTGCAACCCTAGGGACGGGACTAGTTATGGATGAGCAGTTCTTC | CSATLGTGLVMDEQFF
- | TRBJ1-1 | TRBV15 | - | TGTGCCACCAGCAGAGAAGGGTATTTCACTGAAGCTTTCTTT | CATSREGYFTEAFF
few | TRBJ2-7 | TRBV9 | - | TGTGCCAGCAGCCCTTCAGAATTGAAACTTCGCGAGCAGTACTTC | CASSPSELKLREQYF
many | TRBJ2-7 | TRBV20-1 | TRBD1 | TGCAGTGCTATGGTACAGGGGGCGTACGAGCAGTACTTC | CSAMVQGAYEQYF
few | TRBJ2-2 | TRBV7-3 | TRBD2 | TGTGCCAGCAGCCACACTAGCGGGAGTTCTACCGGGGAGCTGTTTTTT | CASSHTSGSSTGELFF
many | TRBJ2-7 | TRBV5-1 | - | TGCGCCAGCAGCTTGGAGGACGGAACCTACGAGCAGTACTTC | CASSLEDGTYEQYF
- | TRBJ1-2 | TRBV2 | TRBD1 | TGTGCCAGCAATAGAGGACAGGGGGCCGGGGGCTACACCTTC | CASNRGQGAGGYTF
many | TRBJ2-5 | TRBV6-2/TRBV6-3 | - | TGTGCCAGCATCTTCCGGGACGGACAAGAGACCCAGTACTTC | CASIFRDGQETQYF
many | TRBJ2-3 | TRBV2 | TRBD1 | TGTGCCAGCAGACTCACAGGGGATAATGCAGATACGCAGTATTTT | CASRLTGDNADTQYF
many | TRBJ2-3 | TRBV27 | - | TGTGCCAGCAGTTTATACGGCACAGATACGCAGTATTTT | CASSLYGTDTQYF
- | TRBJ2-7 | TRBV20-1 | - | TGCAGTGCTCCATATCTCACGGAGCTAGACGAGCAGTACTTC | CSAPYLTELDEQYF
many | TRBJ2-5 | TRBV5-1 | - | TGCGCCAGCAGTTCCTATGGGGACAACCAAGAGACCCAGTACTTC | CASSSYGDNQETQYF
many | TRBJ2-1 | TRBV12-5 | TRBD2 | TGTGCTAGTGGTTTGGTACTGAGGCGGGAGAAGAATGAGCAGTTCTTC | CASGLVLRREKNEQFF
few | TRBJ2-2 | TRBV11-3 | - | TGTGCCAGCAGCTTTTCCTTCGGGGAGCTGTTTTTT | CASSFSFGELFF
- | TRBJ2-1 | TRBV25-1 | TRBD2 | TGTGCCAGCAGTGAATTGGGAATAGGGACTAGCGGCAATGAGCAGTTCTTC | CASSELGIGTSGNEQFF
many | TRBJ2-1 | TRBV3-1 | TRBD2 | TGTGCCAGCAGCCAGCCGGGACTAGCGATCAGCTTC | CASSQPGLAISF
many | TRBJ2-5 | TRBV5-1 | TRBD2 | TGCGCCAGCAGCTTGCCCAGCGGGAGTGGAGAGACCCAGTACTTC | CASSLPSGSGETQYF
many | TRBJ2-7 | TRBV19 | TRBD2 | TGTGCCAGTAGTATAAGGCGGGAGTCCTACGAGCAGTACTTC | CASSIRRESYEQYF
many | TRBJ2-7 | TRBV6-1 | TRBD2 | TGTGCCAGCAGTGAAGGACTAGCGGACTCCTACGAGCAGTACTTC | CASSEGLADSYEQYF
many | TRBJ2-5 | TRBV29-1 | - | - | CSATWGWGTPVYF
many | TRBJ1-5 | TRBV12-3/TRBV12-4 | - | TGTGCCAGCAGTGTAACGGGGACTCAGCATTTT | CASSVTGTQHF
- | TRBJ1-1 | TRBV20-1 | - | TGCAGTGGTAGGGGGAACTTGGGGGGAGGCACTGAAGCTTTCTTT | CSGRGNLGGGTEAFF
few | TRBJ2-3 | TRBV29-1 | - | TGCAGCGTCGGTGCCCTTATGGGAGGTACGCAGTATTTT | CSVGALMGGTQYF
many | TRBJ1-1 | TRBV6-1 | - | TGTGCCAGCAGTGAACTCGGACAGAAGTCCCCTTTCTTT | CASSELGQKSPFF
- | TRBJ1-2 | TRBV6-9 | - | TGTGCCAGCAGTTACAGCGACCGAGATGGCTACACCTTC | CASSYSDRDGYTF
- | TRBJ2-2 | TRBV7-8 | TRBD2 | TGTGCCAGCAGCTCGGCTAGCGGGTTATACACCGGGGAGCTGTTTTTT | CASSSASGLYTGELFF
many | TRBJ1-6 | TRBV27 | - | TGTGCCAGCACCCTCCTTACCCCACAGGGCGCCTATAATTCACCCCTCCACTTT | CASTLLTPQGAYNSPLHF
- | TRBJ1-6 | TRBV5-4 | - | TGTGCCAGCAGACCGGGACGGAATAATTCACCCCTCCACTTT | CASRPGRNNSPLHF
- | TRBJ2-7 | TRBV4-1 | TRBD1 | TGCGCCAGCAGCCTCGGAATCGGGACAGGGGGCAACGAGCAGTACTTC | CASSLGIGTGGNEQYF
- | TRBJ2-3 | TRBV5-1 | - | TGCGCCAACAGCCTACGCGATACGCAGTATTTT | CANSLRDTQYF
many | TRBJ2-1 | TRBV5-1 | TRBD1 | TGCGCCAGCAGCTCGACAGGGTATGGGGATGAGCAGTTCTTC | CASSSTGYGDEQFF
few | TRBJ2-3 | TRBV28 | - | TGTGCCAGCATCCATCACGGGGGGCGAGGCGCAGATACGCAGTATTTT | CASIHHGGRGADTQYF
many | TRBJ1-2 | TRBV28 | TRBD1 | TGTGCCAGCAGCCTCACAGGGGACCCTAACTATGGCTACACCTTC | CASSLTGDPNYGYTF
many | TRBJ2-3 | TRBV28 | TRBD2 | TGTGCCAGCAGTTTACCCGGGACTAGCGTCACAGATACGCAGTATTTT | CASSLPGTSVTDTQYF
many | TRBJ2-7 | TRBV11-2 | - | TGTGCCAGCAGGCCGGCGAGAGTCGTTTACGAGCAGTACTTC | CASRPARVVYEQYF
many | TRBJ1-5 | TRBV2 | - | TGTGCCAGCAGTGAGGGGAAGCCCCAGCATTTT | CASSEGKPQHF
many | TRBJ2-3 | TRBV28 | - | TGTGCCAGCAGTTTATTGGCACTTAGCACAGATACGCAGTATTTT | CASSLLALSTDTQYF
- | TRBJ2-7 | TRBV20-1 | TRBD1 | TGCAGTGCTAGAGATTTTTTGGGAAAGGTACAGGGGTCGTCGGAGCAGTACTTC | CSARDFLGKVQGSSEQYF
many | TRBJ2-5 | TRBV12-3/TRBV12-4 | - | TGTGCCAGCAGTCTACTCCCCGGACAAATACAAGAGACCCAGTACTTC | CASSLLPGQIQETQYF
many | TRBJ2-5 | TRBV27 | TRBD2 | TGTGCCAGAATTACTAGCGGGACGGTTTTCGGGTACCAAGAGACCCAGTACTTC | CARITSGTVFGYQETQYF